The 9 T cell receptor beta chains given below trace back to one sample, sequenced in a study of TIL therapy for anti-PD-1-resistant metastatic lung cancer. Sequencing used immunoSEQ v3. TCRdb's copy holds only in-frame clones and misses some; the assay was immunoSEQ multiplex PCR. The data contain more than 50,000 clones, roughly 91% of them singletons. The time point was: pre-treatment sample, taken before nivolumab and TIL therapy. Here the sequenced sample was blood, taken at baseline. These receptors were taken from a person aged 30 to 80 with non-small cell lung cancer.

The rearrangement uses TRBV27 and TRBJ2-1, with 10 bases identical to TRBD2. The junction had 11 bases not matched to a gene; V was cut back by 10 bases and J by 5 bases. Germline V gene sequence: CDR1 MNHEY, CDR2 SMNVEV (reference sequence). This CDR3 has 15 amino acids. The CDR3 loop is CATELTSGAHNEQFF. As DNA, the CDR3 is TGTGCCACCGAACTTACTAGCGGGGCTCACAATGAGCAGTTCTTC.

The rearrangement links TRBV2 to TRBJ2-5; possible D gene TRBD2, 5 bases. Trimming shortened V by 3 bases and J by 1 base, and 9 bases separated the two germline ends. This CDR3 has 14 amino acids. The germline V gene encodes CDR1 SNHLY and CDR2 FYNNEI. The DNA of the CDR3 is TGTGCCAGCAGTGAGGAGGCTATCCAAGAGACCCAGTACTTC. This gives the protein CASSEEAIQETQYF. Full variable domain (missing parts from reference TRBV2 and TRBJ2-5): EPEVTQTPSHQVTQMGQEVILRCVPISNHLYFYWYRQILGQKVEFLVSFYNNEISEKSEIFDDQFSVERPDGSNFTLKIRSTKLEDSAMYFCASSEEAIQETQYFGPGTRLLVL.

Regarding this clone: The identical CDR3 is also encoded by other nucleotide sequences in the sample. The chain combines TRBV30 with TRBJ2-5; 10 bases align to TRBD2. V was clipped by 7 bases and J by 1 base; unmatched bases: 6. Germline V gene lookup returns CDR1 GTSNPN and CDR2 SVGIG (reference sequence). This CDR3 is 14 amino acids long. CDR3 residues: CASNPSGSQETQYF. DNA of the CDR3: TGTGCCTCAAATCCTAGCGGGAGCCAAGAGACCCAGTACTTC.

This chain connects TRBV14 to TRBJ2-3, with 8 bases lining up with TRBD1. Trimming at V came to 4 bases and at J to 1 base, leaving 7 bases not matched to a gene. Germline CDR1 and CDR2: SGHDN and FVKESK. This CDR3 comprises 16 residues. In DNA, the CDR3 is TGTGCCAGCAGCCGGACGGGACAGGACCGCACAGATACGCAGTATTTT. As protein: CASSRTGQDRTDTQYF.

V usage is TRBV3-1 (or the pseudogene TRBV3-2) and J usage is TRBJ2-7, with D hard to call. CDR3 length: 13 amino acids. Trimming removed 6 bases at V and 2 bases at J, with 11 bases between. The germline CDR1 and CDR2 sequences are LGHDT and YNNKEL (reference sequence). The DNA for the CDR3 is TGTGCCAGCAGTACTCGGTCAGCCTACGAGCAGTACTTC. Protein product: CASSTRSAYEQYF.

The CDR3 is CASSQVVGSYEQYF. In nucleotides, the CDR3 is TGCGCCAGCAGCCAAGTAGTCGGCTCCTACGAGCAGTACTTC. The chain uses TRBV4-1 and TRBJ2-7; D unresolved. V was shortened by 1 base and J by 0 bases, with 7 bases between the two germline ends. Germline V lookup: CDR1 MGHRA, CDR2 YSYEKL. This CDR3 spans 14 amino acids.

CDR3 sequence reads: CASSQTGYIQYF. CDR3 in DNA: TGTGCCAGCAGTCAGACGGGGTACATTCAGTACTTC. V is TRBV6-5 and J is TRBJ2-4; D is perhaps TRBD2 (5 bases). The CDR3 runs 12 residues. Trimming removed 5 bases from V and 8 bases from J, with 10 bases in between. CDR1 is MNHEY and CDR2 is SVGAGI in the germline V gene.

The chain recombines TRBV19 with TRBJ2-7; D gene ambiguous. Trimming took 2 bases from V and 0 from J, leaving 8 bases between them. CDR1 is LNHDA, CDR2 SQIVND, per germline (reference sequence). The CDR3 covers 14 residues. CDR3 DNA sequence: TGTGCCAGTAGTATAACGGCTAACTCCTACGAGCAGTACTTC. Amino acid sequence: CASSITANSYEQYF. Looking up the rest from reference TRBV19 and TRBJ2-7 gives the full variable domain: DGGITQSPKYLFRKEGQNVTLSCEQNLNHDAMYWYRQDPGQGLRLIYYSQIVNDFQKGDIAEGYSVSREKKESFPLTVTSAQKNPTAFYLCASSITANSYEQYFGPGTRLTVT.

The chain carries TRBV10-2 and TRBJ1-3; D unresolved. Trimming stripped 2 bases from V and 0 bases from J, with 8 bases between. The CDR3 contains 15 residues. In germline, CDR1 is WSHSY, CDR2 SAAADI. This chain's CDR3 is CASSEGPGSGNTIYF. The DNA for the CDR3 is TGCGCCAGCAGTGAGGGGCCTGGCTCTGGAAACACCATATATTTT.